A single sample is the source of the 14 T cell receptor beta chains below, sequenced in a study of regulatory T cells in long-lasting Graves disease. Arm-PCR of CDR3 regions and iRepertoire HTBI primers were used to build TCR beta libraries. One entry per CDR3 protein, called by TCRdb with MiXCR from the multiplex PCR reads. The sample contains under 500,000 distinct CDR3 sequences, around 20% of which appear only once. Regarding time point: persistent/refractory GD, antithyroid drugs over 5 years with positive TRAb. RNA extracted from PBMCs served as the sequencing template. The specimen was peripheral blood mononuclear cells (PBMCs), collected when the disease was refractory, from a patient treated with antithyroid drugs. The receptor source for this set is a female donor with Graves disease.

Details on this clonotype: One end of the junction does not line up with germline, which may come from a read error. V and J are TRBV20-1 and TRBJ2-6; TRBD1 agrees at 8 bases. The CDR3 is 15 residues long. CDR1 and CDR2 (germline): DFQATT, SNEGSKA (reference sequence). The CDR3 protein is CNARRGQGWANVLTF. The CDR3 coding sequence is TGCAATGCTAGGAGAGGACAGGGCTGGGCCAACGTCCTGACTTTC.

This clonotype was observed at least ten times. The rearrangement links TRBV28 to TRBJ2-5; TRBD1 matches 10 bases. The V gene's germline CDR1 is MDHEN and CDR2 SYDVKM. V shed 3 bases, J shed 0 bases, and the junction held 1 base outside the gene matches. The CDR3 is 15 residues long. The CDR3 bases are TGTGCCAGCAGTTTGGACAGGGGGTACCAAGAGACCCAGTACTTC. Its translation is CASSLDRGYQETQYF.

This chain links TRBV19 with TRBJ2-2; 9 bases map to TRBD1. From germline, CDR1 is LNHDA and CDR2 SQIVND (reference sequence). The CDR3 length is 16 residues. Trimming at V came to 4 bases and at J to 1 base, leaving 4 bases not matched to a gene. DNA of the CDR3: TGTGCCAGTAGTACCACAGGGGGCGGGAACACCGGGGAGCTGTTTTTT. Amino acid sequence: CASSTTGGGNTGELFF. The complete variable domain, with remaining parts taken from reference TRBV19 and TRBJ2-2, reads DGGITQSPKYLFRKEGQNVTLSCEQNLNHDAMYWYRQDPGQGLRLIYYSQIVNDFQKGDIAEGYSVSREKKESFPLTVTSAQKNPTAFYLCASSTTGGGNTGELFFGEGSRLTVL.

This sequence joins TRBV5-1 and TRBJ2-7, with a possible D match to TRBD1 (6 bases). This CDR3 spans 14 amino acids. Germline lookup yields CDR1 SGHRS and CDR2 YFSETQ. The V and J ends lost 5 bases and 0 bases respectively, with 12 bases between them. The CDR3 spells CASRPGANSYEQYF. In DNA form, the CDR3 reads TGCGCCAGCAGACCAGGGGCAAACTCCTACGAGCAGTACTTC.

This clonotype was counted only a few times. The chain links TRBV7-3 to TRBJ2-3, with 7 bases fitting TRBD1. In germline, CDR1 is SGHTA, CDR2 FQGTGA. The CDR3 consists of 15 residues. With 5 bases clipped from V and 1 base from J, the junction kept 6 bases outside the gene matches. The CDR3 is CASSIQGYRTDTQYF. In DNA form, the CDR3 reads TGTGCCAGCAGCATACAGGGGTACCGCACAGATACGCAGTATTTT. Using reference TRBV7-3 and TRBJ2-3 for the parts outside the CDR3, the full variable domain is GAGVSQTPSNKVTEKGKYVELRCDPISGHTALYWYRQSLGQGPEFLIYFQGTGAADDSGLPNDRFFAVRPEGSVSTLKIQRTERGDSAVYLCASSIQGYRTDTQYFGPGTRLTVL.

The table lists this clonotype with many counts. V and J are TRBV2 and TRBJ2-7; D might be TRBD1 or TRBD2, each matching 5 bases. Germline values: CDR1 SNHLY, CDR2 FYNNEI. V was trimmed by 11 bases and J by 4 bases, leaving 18 bases between them. This CDR3 is built from 13 residues. The DNA of the CDR3 is TGTGCCTCCGCCAGGGAGCAGCGTTACGAGCAGTACTTC. Its protein product is CASAREQRYEQYF.

This clonotype showed up just a few times. This chain joins TRBV4-1 and TRBJ1-5; TRBD1 matches at 7 bases. There are 16 residues in the CDR3. From germline, CDR1 is MGHRA and CDR2 YSYEKL. Unmatched junction bases numbered 9, after V lost 4 bases and J lost 3 bases. The CDR3 DNA follows: TGCGCCAGCAGCCGAGTAGGCGGGACAGCCAATCAGCCCCAGCATTTT. It is translated as CASSRVGGTANQPQHF.

The rearrangement links TRBV4-1 to TRBJ2-2; D perhaps matches TRBD1 (5 bases). V gave up 3 bases and J gave up 3 bases, with 11 bases separating them. This CDR3 contains 15 residues. From germline, CDR1 is MGHRA and CDR2 YSYEKL. CDR3: CASSHGAVDTGELFF. The CDR3 bases are TGCGCCAGCAGCCATGGGGCAGTCGACACCGGGGAGCTGTTTTTT.

The V call is TRBV15, the J call TRBJ1-1; D ambiguous. V gave up 0 bases and J gave up 6 bases, with 14 bases separating them. The CDR3 consists of 15 residues. CDR1 is LNHNV and CDR2 is YYDKDF in the germline V gene (reference sequence). The CDR3 is CATSREIGPGAEAFF. As DNA, the CDR3 is TGTGCCACCAGCAGAGAGATTGGACCCGGGGCTGAAGCTTTCTTT. The whole variable domain, remainder taken from reference TRBV15 and TRBJ1-1, is DAMVIQNPRYQVTQFGKPVTLSCSQTLNHNVMYWYQQKSSQAPKLLFHYYDKDFNNEADTPDNFQSRRPNTSFCFLDIRSPGLGDTAMYLCATSREIGPGAEAFFGQGTRLTVV.

This clonotype was seen at least ten times. The CDR3 region is CASRPGQGNGYTF. CDR3 in DNA: TGTGCCAGCAGACCGGGACAGGGGAATGGCTACACCTTC. The V gene is TRBV12-3 or TRBV12-4, the J gene TRBJ1-2; 10 nucleotides agree with TRBD1. With V trimmed by 6 bases and J by 6 bases, 4 bases remained unmatched. The CDR3 contains 13 residues.

The rearrangement uses TRBV20-1 and TRBJ2-7; 8 bases align to TRBD2. In germline, CDR1 is DFQATT, CDR2 SNEGSKA (reference sequence). Trimming removed 2 bases from V and 3 bases from J; junction bases left unmatched: 6. The CDR3 contains 14 residues. The CDR3 DNA is TGCAGTGCTAGAAGGGCTAGCGGGCACTACGAGCAGTACTTC. Its protein is CSARRASGHYEQYF.

The chain couples TRBV4-1 to TRBJ2-4; no reliable D call. CDR3 length equals 16 residues. The germline V gene encodes CDR1 MGHRA and CDR2 YSYEKL. Trimming cost V 0 bases and J 8 bases, with 17 bases left between them. In nucleotides, the CDR3 is TGCGCCAGCAGCCAAGACCGTCTCACTAATCCGGACATTCAGTACTTC. It specifies CASSQDRLTNPDIQYF.

In its sample, this clonotype was seen many times. The CDR3 loop reads CASNIPGTGGYYEQYF. The CDR3 nucleotides are TGTGCCAGCAACATCCCCGGGACAGGGGGTTACTACGAGCAGTACTTC. The chain has TRBV11-2 and TRBJ2-7; 11 bases align to TRBD1. The germline V gene has CDR1 SGHAT and CDR2 FQNNGV. The V and J ends lost 7 bases and 3 bases, in that order; junction bases with no gene match: 11. The CDR3 runs to 16 residues.

This clonotype has a count of ten or more. The chain uses TRBV2 and TRBJ1-2; possibly TRBD1 for D (6 bases). Trimming removed 10 bases at V and 3 bases at J, with 15 bases between. CDR1 and CDR2 (germline): SNHLY, FYNNEI. The CDR3 extends over 13 amino acids. For the CDR3, the DNA is TGTGCCATAAGACAGGTTCGGGACTATGGCTACACCTTC. This sequence encodes CAIRQVRDYGYTF.